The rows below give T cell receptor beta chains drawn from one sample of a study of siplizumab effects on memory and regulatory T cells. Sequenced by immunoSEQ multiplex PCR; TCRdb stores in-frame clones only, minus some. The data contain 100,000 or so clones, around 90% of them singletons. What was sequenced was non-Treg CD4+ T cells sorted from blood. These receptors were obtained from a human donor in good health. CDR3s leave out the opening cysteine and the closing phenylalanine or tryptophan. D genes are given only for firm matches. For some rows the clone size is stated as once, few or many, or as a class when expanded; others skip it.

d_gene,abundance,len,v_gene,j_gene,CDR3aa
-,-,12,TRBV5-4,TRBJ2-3,ASSFRGAPDTQY
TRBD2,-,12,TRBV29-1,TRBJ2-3,SVEASGGRDTQY
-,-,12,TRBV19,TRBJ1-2,ASSETNILYGYT
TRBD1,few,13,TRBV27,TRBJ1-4,ASSLLGTGNEKLF
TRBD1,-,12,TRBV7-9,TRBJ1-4,ASSWTGLDEKLF
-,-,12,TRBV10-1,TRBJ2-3,ASSENAATDTQY
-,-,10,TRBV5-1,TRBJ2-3,ASSSYTDTQY
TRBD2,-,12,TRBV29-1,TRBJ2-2,SVTSGIGTGELF
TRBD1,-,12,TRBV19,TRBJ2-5,ASSAGQGLETQY
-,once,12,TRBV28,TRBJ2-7,ASRRWRTPYEQY
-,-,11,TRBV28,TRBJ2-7,ASYTSSAYEQY
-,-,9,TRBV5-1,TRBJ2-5,ASSTEETQY
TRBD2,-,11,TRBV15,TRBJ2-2,ATSGGRRGELF
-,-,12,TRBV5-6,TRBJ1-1,ASSLAGSYTEAF
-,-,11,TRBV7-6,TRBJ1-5,ASSQGANQPQH
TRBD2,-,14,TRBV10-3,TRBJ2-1,AIRRLAGSNGNEQF
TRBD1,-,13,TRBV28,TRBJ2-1,ASSFMTGVLNEQF
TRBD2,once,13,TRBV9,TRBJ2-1,ASSPGVAGLREQF
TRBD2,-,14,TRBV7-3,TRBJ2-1,ASSPHGTSPYGEQF
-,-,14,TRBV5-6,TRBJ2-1,ASSAFGGDEDNEQF
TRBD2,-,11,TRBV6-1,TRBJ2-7,ASSASGSYEQY
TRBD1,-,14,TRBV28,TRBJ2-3,ASSSRTGGFTDTQY
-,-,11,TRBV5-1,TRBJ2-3,ASRLAAGDTQY
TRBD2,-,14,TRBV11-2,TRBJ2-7,ASSSGTSGTTYEQY
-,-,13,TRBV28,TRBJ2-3,ASSPDWYSTDTQY
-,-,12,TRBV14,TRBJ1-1,ASSQGQLNTEAF
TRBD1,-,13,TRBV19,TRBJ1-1,ASSIAGTGWTEAF